The 25 T cell receptor beta chains in this list originate from one sample, sequenced in a study of cytomegalovirus exposure and HLA in healthy donors. PCR primers comprised 60 Vbeta and 13 Jbeta primers. Measured with immunoSEQ multiplex PCR; TCRdb has only the in-frame clones, and not every one. The listing contains about 200,000 clones. Material for sequencing was PBMCs. These receptor sequences come from a woman aged 30 to 39 in good health and CMV-seropositive.

The CDR3 DNA reads TGTGCCAGCAGGACAGGGCAGAACACCGGGGAGCTGTTTTTT. It translates to CASRTGQNTGELFF. The chain is built from TRBV19 and TRBJ2-2; TRBD1 agrees at 8 bases. This CDR3 contains 14 residues. Germline CDR1 and CDR2: LNHDA and SQIVND (reference sequence). V gave up 9 bases and J gave up 1 base; unmatched junction bases: 4.

The chain joins TRBV27 to TRBJ2-3, with 9 bases lining up with TRBD2. The trim removed 0 bases at V and 4 bases at J, leaving 17 bases unmatched. The CDR3 spans 20 residues. In germline, CDR1 is MNHEY, CDR2 SMNVEV (reference sequence). The CDR3 bases are TGTGCCAGCAGTTTATCTATCGGCTCCGCGGCTGTAGCGGGGGCAGATACGCAGTATTTT. It codes for CASSLSIGSAAVAGADTQYF.

The chain employs TRBV11-2 and TRBJ1-2; a possible D gene is TRBD1 (6 bases). V was trimmed by 5 bases and J by 5 bases, leaving 15 bases between them. The CDR3 totals 14 residues. Germline CDR1 is SGHAT and CDR2 is FQNNGV. In nucleotides, the CDR3 is TGTGCCAGCAGCAACGAACAGGGATGGTATGGCTACACCTTC. It encodes CASSNEQGWYGYTF.

The chain uses TRBV5-1 and TRBJ2-1, with D possibly being TRBD1 (5 bases). Germline V lookup: CDR1 SGHRS, CDR2 YFSETQ. The V end lost 4 bases, the J end lost 9 bases, and 20 bases lay between the germline ends. This CDR3 contains 15 residues. The CDR3 region is CASSVQGILSFEQFF. The CDR3 DNA reads TGCGCCAGCAGCGTGCAGGGTATTCTATCCTTTGAGCAGTTCTTC.

The chain has TRBV28 and TRBJ2-3; D is undetermined. V lost 9 bases, J lost 2 bases, and 9 bases lay in between. Germline V gene data show CDR1 as MDHEN and CDR2 as SYDVKM. The CDR3 length is 12 residues. The DNA of the CDR3 is TGTGCCAGTTTACAGTACACAGATACGCAGTATTTT. It translates to CASLQYTDTQYF.

V gene TRBV11-2 combines with J gene TRBJ1-4, with D possibly TRBD1 on 5 matching bases. V gave up 6 bases and J gave up 8 bases, with 19 bases separating them. CDR1 is SGHAT, CDR2 FQNNGV, per germline. This CDR3 region has 15 residues. The CDR3 loop reads CASSSGRGVQEKLFF. The CDR3 DNA follows: TGTGCCAGCAGTTCCGGTCGGGGGGTTCAGGAAAAACTGTTTTTT.

The chain couples TRBV7-9 to TRBJ2-7; 10 positions match TRBD2. Germline V gene sequence: CDR1 SEHNR, CDR2 FQNEAQ (reference sequence). The junction had 12 bases not matched to a gene; V was cut back by 5 bases and J by 2 bases. This CDR3 spans 17 amino acids. CDR3 residues: CASSRKGGLARPYEQYF. CDR3 bases: TGTGCCAGCAGCCGTAAAGGGGGACTAGCGCGACCCTACGAGCAGTACTTC.

The V gene is TRBV4-3, the J gene TRBJ2-6, with D tentatively TRBD1 (6 bases). The V end lost 1 base, the J end lost 0 bases, and 13 bases lay between the germline ends. This CDR3 is 18 amino acids long. From germline, CDR1 is LGHNA and CDR2 YSLEER. The CDR3 coding sequence is TGCGCCAGCAGCCAAGGGGCAGGGGCCCTCTCTGGGGCCAACGTCCTGACTTTC. It yields the protein CASSQGAGALSGANVLTF.

This chain uses TRBV10-2 with TRBJ2-3, with D uncertain. This CDR3 is built from 14 residues. The germline gives CDR1 WSHSY, CDR2 SAAADI. V gave up 3 bases and J gave up 0 bases, with 7 bases separating them. The CDR3 here is CASSEHPSTDTQYF. CDR3 sequence (DNA): TGCGCCAGCAGTGAACACCCTAGCACAGATACGCAGTATTTT.

CDR3 amino acids: CASSSQTSGKRETQYF. CDR3 nucleotide sequence: TGTGCCAGCAGCTCCCAGACTAGCGGGAAAAGGGAGACCCAGTACTTC. The rearrangement links TRBV11-2 to TRBJ2-5, with 11 bases that match TRBD2. The V gene end was trimmed by 4 bases and the J gene end by 5 bases; junction bases not matched to a gene: 9. Germline V gives CDR1 SGHAT, CDR2 FQNNGV. CDR3 size: 16 residues.

This chain links TRBV7-9 with TRBJ1-1; D might be TRBD1 (5 bases). Trimming pared 3 bases from V and 0 bases from J, leaving 20 bases between. The germline CDR1 and CDR2 sequences are SEHNR and FQNEAQ (reference sequence). The CDR3 totals 18 residues. The CDR3 sequence: CASSFSKDIFSLNTEAFF. For the CDR3, the DNA is TGTGCCAGCAGCTTCTCGAAGGACATTTTTAGCTTGAACACTGAAGCTTTCTTT.

The CDR3 region is CARTGQGDSNYGYTF. In DNA, the CDR3 is TGTGCCAGAACCGGACAGGGGGATTCTAACTATGGCTACACCTTC. The rearrangement joins TRBV2 to TRBJ1-2; 10 positions match TRBD1. V was clipped by 9 bases and J by 0 bases; unmatched bases: 7. The length of the CDR3 is 15 residues. CDR1 is SNHLY, CDR2 FYNNEI, per germline.

The chain is built from TRBV7-9 and TRBJ2-5; TRBD2 matches 10 bases. This CDR3 spans 14 amino acids. The V and J ends lost 4 bases and 4 bases, in that order; junction bases with no gene match: 3. Germline V gene lookup returns CDR1 SEHNR and CDR2 FQNEAQ (reference sequence). The DNA for the CDR3 is TGTGCCAGCAGCTCTAGCGGGAGCAGAGAGACCCAGTACTTC. Translation gives CASSSSGSRETQYF.

The rearrangement joins TRBV4-3 to TRBJ2-7; TRBD2 aligns across 10 bases. Germline CDR1 LGHNA, CDR2 YSLEER. The CDR3 is 15 residues long. After removal of 3 bases from V and 1 base from J, the junction contained 3 bases not matched to a gene. CDR3 nucleotide sequence: TGCGCCAGCAGCCAGTTAGCGGGAGGATCCTACGAGCAGTACTTC. Translating it yields CASSQLAGGSYEQYF.

The chain combines TRBV6-5 with TRBJ1-3, with 9 bases lining up with TRBD1. V lost 6 bases, J lost 2 bases, and 5 bases stayed unmatched. Per the germline V gene, CDR1 is MNHEY and CDR2 is SVGAGI. This CDR3 has 15 residues. CDR3 nucleotide sequence: TGTGCCAGCAGCAAAGGGACAGGGACTGGAAACACCATATATTTT. This gives the protein CASSKGTGTGNTIYF.

V and J are TRBV5-4 and TRBJ2-7; TRBD1 aligns across 9 bases. Germline CDR1 and CDR2: SGHNT and YYREEE (reference sequence). The trim removed 4 bases at V and 5 bases at J, leaving 4 bases unmatched. The CDR3 loop spans 13 amino acids. CDR3 sequence reads: CASSPRTGDEQYF. The DNA of the CDR3 is TGTGCCAGCAGCCCTAGGACAGGGGACGAGCAGTACTTC.

The rearrangement joins TRBV30 to TRBJ2-1; no firm D call. Trimming stripped 0 bases from V and 7 bases from J, with 10 bases between. Germline V gives CDR1 GTSNPN, CDR2 SVGIG (reference sequence). The CDR3 length is 13 residues. The CDR3 sequence: CAWSVQLANEQFF. The CDR3 DNA follows: TGTGCCTGGAGTGTACAGTTGGCAAATGAGCAGTTCTTC.

V usage is TRBV5-4 and J usage is TRBJ2-5; TRBD1 matches at 10 bases. The CDR3 sequence is 14 residues long. Germline loops: CDR1 SGHNT, CDR2 YYREEE (reference sequence). V dropped 4 bases and J dropped 5; count of bases not matched to a gene: 5. CDR3 in amino acids: CASSNRDRGETQYF. The CDR3 DNA reads TGTGCCAGCAGCAACCGGGACAGGGGTGAGACCCAGTACTTC.

The V gene is TRBV10-1, the J gene TRBJ2-3; possibly TRBD2 for D (6 bases). Per germline, CDR1 WNHNN and CDR2 SYGVQD (reference sequence). The CDR3 has 16 residues. Trimming stripped 6 bases from V and 1 base from J, with 17 bases between. The DNA for the CDR3 is TGCGCCAGCAGCCCGGGCGGGGCAATCGGCACAGATACGCAGTATTTT. This sequence encodes CASSPGGAIGTDTQYF.

The rearrangement uses TRBV28 and TRBJ2-1; the match to TRBD2 covers 7 bases. The germline gives CDR1 MDHEN, CDR2 SYDVKM. The CDR3 totals 13 residues. J was trimmed by 7 bases and V by 6 bases; bases with no gene match: 6. CDR3 sequence: CASSGWGGNEQFF. The CDR3 DNA follows: TGTGCCAGCAGCGGGTGGGGAGGGAATGAGCAGTTCTTC.

J is TRBJ1-2 and V is TRBV5-1; TRBD1 matches at 10 bases. J gave up 8 bases and V 0 bases, and 7 bases lay outside the gene matches. Germline CDR1 reads SGHRS; CDR2 reads YFSETQ. The CDR3 loop spans 15 amino acids. The CDR3 DNA reads TGCGCCAGCAGCTTGGCCGGGACAGGGGTTGGGGGCTACACCTTC. Protein: CASSLAGTGVGGYTF.

The J gene is TRBJ2-1, the V gene TRBV28, with TRBD1 as a possible D gene (5 bases). V was pared by 0 bases and J by 7 bases, with 13 bases between. The CDR3 length is 15 residues. Germline V CDR1 and CDR2: MDHEN, SYDVKM. The chain's CDR3 is CASSLWDTPGNEQFF. As DNA, the CDR3 is TGTGCCAGCAGTTTATGGGACACCCCCGGGAATGAGCAGTTCTTC.

The CDR3 coding sequence is TGTGCCAGCAGTCGGACGGCTTGGAGGAATGAGCAGTTCTTC. Translated, it gives CASSRTAWRNEQFF. The chain employs TRBV27 and TRBJ2-1; perhaps TRBD2 as D (5 bases). The CDR3 is 14 residues long. The germline V gene has CDR1 MNHEY and CDR2 SMNVEV (reference sequence). The germline V and J ends were trimmed by 5 bases and 7 bases, with 15 bases remaining between them.

The V and J genes are TRBV7-7 and TRBJ1-4; D is ambiguous. Deletions cut 4 bases from V and 8 bases from J, with 11 bases between. CDR1 and CDR2 (germline): SSHAT, FNYEAQ (reference sequence). This CDR3 is 13 amino acids long. In DNA form, the CDR3 reads TGTGCCAGCAGCTCCGGGGTGAGGGAAAAACTGTTTTTT. It encodes CASSSGVREKLFF.

CDR3 sequence: CASSLAGLAAVYNEQFF. The DNA of the CDR3 is TGTGCCAGCAGCTTGGCGGGACTAGCCGCGGTCTACAATGAGCAGTTCTTC. V is TRBV5-4 and J is TRBJ2-1; 9 positions match TRBD2. The CDR3 runs 17 residues. V trimming: 0 bases; J trimming: 3 bases; junction bases outside the gene matches: 7. CDR1 is SGHNT, CDR2 YYREEE, per germline (reference sequence).